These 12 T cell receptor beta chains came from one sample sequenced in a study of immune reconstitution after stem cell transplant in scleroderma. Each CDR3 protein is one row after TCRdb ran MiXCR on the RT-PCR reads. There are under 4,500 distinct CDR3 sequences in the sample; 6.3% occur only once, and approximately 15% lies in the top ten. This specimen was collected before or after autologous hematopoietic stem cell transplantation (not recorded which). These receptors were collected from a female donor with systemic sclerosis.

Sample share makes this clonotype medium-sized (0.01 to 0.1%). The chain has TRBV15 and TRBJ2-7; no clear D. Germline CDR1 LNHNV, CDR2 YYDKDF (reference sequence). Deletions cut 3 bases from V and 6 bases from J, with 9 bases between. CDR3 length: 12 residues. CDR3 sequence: CATSSLASEQYF. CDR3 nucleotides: TGTGCCACCAGCAGCTTAGCCTCCGAGCAGTACTTC.

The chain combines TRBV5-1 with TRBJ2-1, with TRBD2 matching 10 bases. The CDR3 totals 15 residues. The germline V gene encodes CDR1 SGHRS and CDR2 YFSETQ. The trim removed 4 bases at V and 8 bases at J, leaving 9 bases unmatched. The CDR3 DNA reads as TGCGCCAGCAGCCGCATAAGCGGGAGGGCCCATGAGCAGTTCTTC. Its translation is CASSRISGRAHEQFF.

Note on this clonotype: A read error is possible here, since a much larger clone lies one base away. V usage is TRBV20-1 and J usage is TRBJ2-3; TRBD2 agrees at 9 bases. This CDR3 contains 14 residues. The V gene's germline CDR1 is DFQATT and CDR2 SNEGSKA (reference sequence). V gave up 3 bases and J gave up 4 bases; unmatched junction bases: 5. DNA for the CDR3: TGCAGTGCTAGGGGACTAGCTACCGCAGATACGCAGTATTTT. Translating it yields CSARGLATADTQYF.

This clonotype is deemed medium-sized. The CDR3 loop is CASRQGRNQPQHF. CDR3 bases: TGTGCCAGTAGGCAGGGGAGGAATCAGCCCCAGCATTTT. V is TRBV19 and J is TRBJ1-5; a weak D match, TRBD1 (6 bases). V lost 6 bases to trimming and J lost 4 bases, with 10 bases between them. This CDR3 comprises 13 residues. From germline, CDR1 is LNHDA and CDR2 SQIVND (reference sequence).

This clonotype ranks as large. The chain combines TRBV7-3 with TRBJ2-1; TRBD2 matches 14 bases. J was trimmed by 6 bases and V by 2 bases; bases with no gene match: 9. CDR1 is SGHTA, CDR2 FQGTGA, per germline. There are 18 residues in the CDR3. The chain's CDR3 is CASSLVGTSGSNGNEQFF. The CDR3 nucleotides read TGTGCCAGCAGCTTAGTTGGGACTAGCGGGAGTAATGGCAATGAGCAGTTCTTC. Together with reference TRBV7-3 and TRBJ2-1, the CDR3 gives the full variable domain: GAGVSQTPSNKVTEKGKYVELRCDPISGHTALYWYRQSLGQGPEFLIYFQGTGAADDSGLPNDRFFAVRPEGSVSTLKIQRTERGDSAVYLCASSLVGTSGSNGNEQFFGPGTRLTVL.

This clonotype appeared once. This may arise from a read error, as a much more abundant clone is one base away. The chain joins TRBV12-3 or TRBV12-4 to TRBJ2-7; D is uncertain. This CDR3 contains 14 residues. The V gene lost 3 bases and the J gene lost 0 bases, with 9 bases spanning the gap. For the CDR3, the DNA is TGTGCCAGCAGTTTCGTGCGGAACTCCTACGAGCAGTACTTC. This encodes CASSFVRNSYEQYF.

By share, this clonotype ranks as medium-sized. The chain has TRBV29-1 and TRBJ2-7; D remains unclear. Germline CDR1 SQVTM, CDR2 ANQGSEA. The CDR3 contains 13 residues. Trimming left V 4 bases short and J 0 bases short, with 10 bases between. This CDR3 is CSVGLSSSYEQYF. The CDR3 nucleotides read TGCAGCGTTGGGCTGTCGAGCTCCTACGAGCAGTACTTC.

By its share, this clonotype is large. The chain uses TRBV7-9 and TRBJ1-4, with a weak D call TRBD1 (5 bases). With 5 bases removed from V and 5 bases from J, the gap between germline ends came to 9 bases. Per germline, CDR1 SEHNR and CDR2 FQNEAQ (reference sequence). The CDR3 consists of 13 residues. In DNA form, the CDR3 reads TGTGCCAGCAGCCGACAGATGAATGAAAAACTGTTTTTT. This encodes CASSRQMNEKLFF.

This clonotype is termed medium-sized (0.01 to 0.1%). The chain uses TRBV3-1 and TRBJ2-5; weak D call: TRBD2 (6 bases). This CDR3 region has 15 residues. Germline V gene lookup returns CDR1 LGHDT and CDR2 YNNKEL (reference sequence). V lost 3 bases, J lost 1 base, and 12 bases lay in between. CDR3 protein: CASSQARGFQETQYF. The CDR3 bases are TGTGCCAGCAGCCAGGCGCGGGGCTTCCAAGAGACCCAGTACTTC.

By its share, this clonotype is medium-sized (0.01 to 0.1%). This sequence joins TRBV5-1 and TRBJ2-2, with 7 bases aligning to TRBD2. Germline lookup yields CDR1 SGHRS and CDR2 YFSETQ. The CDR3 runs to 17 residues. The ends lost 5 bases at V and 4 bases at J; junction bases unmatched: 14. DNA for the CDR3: TGCGCCAGCAGATCCGAGCGGGGTAAAAGGAGCACCGGGGAGCTGTTTTTT. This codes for CASRSERGKRSTGELFF.

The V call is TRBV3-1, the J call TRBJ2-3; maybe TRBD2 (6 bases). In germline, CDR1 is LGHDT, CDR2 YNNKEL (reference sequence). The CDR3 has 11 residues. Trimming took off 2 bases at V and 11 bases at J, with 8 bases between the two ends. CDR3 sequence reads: CASSQRGGQYF. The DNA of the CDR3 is TGTGCCAGCAGCCAAAGGGGAGGGCAGTATTTT.

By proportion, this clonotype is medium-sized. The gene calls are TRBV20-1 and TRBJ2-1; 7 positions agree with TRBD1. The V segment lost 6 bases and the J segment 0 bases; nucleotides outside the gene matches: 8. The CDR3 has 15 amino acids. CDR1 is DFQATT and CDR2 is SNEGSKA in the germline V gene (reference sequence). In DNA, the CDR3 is TGCAGTGCCGGCTGGGGACAGAGCTCCTACAATGAGCAGTTCTTC. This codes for CSAGWGQSSYNEQFF.